This TCR beta chain stems from a study of post-analysis software for immune sequencing data. As for the study in general: Relapsing-remitting, secondary progressive and progressive-relapsing courses of multiple sclerosis were included. Findings and limits, study-wide: Analysis by F measure revealed that same-batch samples clustered strongly together. Normalized Chao1 diversity in multiple sclerosis patients fell significantly below that of controls. Relative to controls, patients had about five TRBV segments at higher frequency, with TRBV5-6, TRBV5-1 and TRBV20-1 among these.

Presence of unique molecular identifiers characterized the TCR beta cDNA libraries. Starting from around 1 to 10 million T cells, the study yielded about 540,000 cDNA molecules. TCRdb passed the PCR reads through MiXCR, listing each CDR3 protein once. The sample holds under 650,000 distinct CDR3 sequences; about 40% are singletons and the top ten take around 1.7%. This CDR3 has 14 residues. V lost 5 bases and J lost 6, with 13 bases in between. Note on this clonotype: Its antigen remains unidentified.

Sequenced material: blood. The TCR sequence derives from a girl aged 10 to 17 with multiple sclerosis. V gene TRBV12-3 or TRBV12-4 combines with J gene TRBJ1-4; D may be TRBD1 (6 bases). Here the CDR3 DNA reads TGTGCCAGCAGTCTCAGGGGTGCGGATGAAAAACTGTTTTTT. Translated, it gives CASSLRGADEKLFF.